This TCR beta chain was identified during a study of cytomegalovirus exposure and HLA in healthy donors. Study-wide points: It was likely that a cluster of highly shared sequence variants was a sequencing artifact. One later analysis reportedly identified an Asian-associated ancestry cluster that showed fewer N-insertions than the 666-donor mean.

A word on this clone: Antigen specificity is unknown.

The PCR made use of 60 Vbeta and 13 Jbeta primers. Here immunoSEQ multiplex PCR was the method, and the copy in TCRdb shows in-frame clones only, minus some. The data show 150,000 to 200,000 clones, with over 80% seen just once and under 2% held by the top ten. CDR1 MNHEY and CDR2 SVGAGI come from the germline V gene. CDR3 length: 15 residues. The ends lost 5 bases at V and 7 bases at J; junction bases unmatched: 6. This chain links TRBV6-5 with TRBJ1-4; 11 bases agree with TRBD1. The sequencing input was PBMCs. The TCR comes from a woman aged 18-30 years in good health and CMV-seronegative. The CDR3 here is CASSPTGTGGEKLFF. The CDR3 DNA sequence: TGTGCCAGCAGTCCTACCGGGACAGGGGGTGAAAAACTGTTTTTT.